Reported below is one T cell receptor (beta chain). CDR1 is SGHRS and CDR2 is YFSETQ in the germline V gene. V dropped 4 bases and J dropped 3; count of bases not matched to a gene: 3. The CDR3 length is 14 residues. The data derive from a study of cytomegalovirus exposure and HLA in healthy donors. Study overall: Falling in the Caucasian-associated ancestry cluster were 81% of 398 genotyped donors.

PCR employed 60 Vbeta and 13 Jbeta primers. In the original analysis: Approximately 11 million shared chains were among the 65 million to 85 million unique TCR beta chains that a later analysis counted. TCRdb keeps only in-frame clones here, not all; method: immunoSEQ multiplex PCR. V and J calls and clone size are given by that table; D and trimming were obtained from the DNA. This listing includes about 110,000 clones. The origin of this receptor is a man between 50 and 59 years old in good health and CMV-seronegative. V gene TRBV5-1 combines with J gene TRBJ2-7; 11 bases are shared with TRBD2. The sample consisted of PBMCs. The CDR3 bases are TGCGCCAGCAGCCGTAGCGGGGGGGACTACGAGCAGTACTTC. Amino acid sequence: CASSRSGGDYEQYF.